These 13 T cell receptor beta chains share one sample of origin, sequenced in a study of neurological immune-mediated disorders. TCRdb reprocessed the 5' RACE reads with MiXCR, giving one entry per CDR3 protein. The table shows about 31,000 distinct CDR3 sequences, with about 4.1% occurring only once. The sample consisted of CD4+ T cells from blood. These receptors originate from a woman in her thirties or forties in good health.

This clonotype occurred many times. CDR3 in amino acids: CASSLKALAGRNEQFF. The CDR3, as DNA: TGTGCCAGCTCTCTGAAGGCACTAGCGGGGAGGAATGAGCAGTTCTTC. The chain employs TRBV12-3 or TRBV12-4 and TRBJ2-1; TRBD2 matches 10 bases. With 8 bases clipped from V and 7 bases from J, the junction kept 14 bases outside the gene matches. The CDR3 is 16 amino acids.

This clonotype was seen many times. This sequence joins TRBV7-6 and TRBJ1-1; 8 bases are a match to TRBD1. Germline V gene lookup returns CDR1 SGHVS and CDR2 FNYEAQ. After removal of 5 bases from V and 5 bases from J, the junction contained 10 bases not matched to a gene. This CDR3 is built from 15 residues. The CDR3 loop reads CASSPRRTGQTEAFF. CDR3 DNA sequence: TGTGCCAGCAGCCCGAGACGGACAGGGCAAACTGAAGCTTTCTTT.

In its sample, this clonotype was seen many times. The V and J genes are TRBV11-2 and TRBJ1-2, with D tentatively TRBD1 (5 bases). Trimming stripped 7 bases from V and 7 bases from J, with 19 bases between. The V gene's germline CDR1 is SGHAT and CDR2 FQNNGV. The CDR3 covers 14 residues. Written as DNA, the CDR3 is TGTGCCAGCACACCCCCGGGGGATCGTGCTGGCTACACCTTC. Protein sequence: CASTPPGDRAGYTF.

This clonotype was counted ten times or more. This rearrangement joins TRBV7-9 to TRBJ2-7, with unresolved D. The germline V and J ends were trimmed by 2 bases and 9 bases, with 17 bases remaining between them. CDR3 length: 14 amino acids. Germline V CDR1 and CDR2: SEHNR, FQNEAQ (reference sequence). The CDR3 DNA sequence: TGTGCCAGCAGCTTACCCCAAGGGAAACCCCGGCAGTACTTC. Its translation is CASSLPQGKPRQYF.

This clonotype came up many times. The chain carries TRBV14 and TRBJ1-2; D perhaps matches TRBD1 (6 bases). CDR1 SGHDN and CDR2 FVKESK come from the germline V gene. The germline V and J ends were trimmed by 3 bases and 2 bases, with 10 bases remaining between them. The CDR3 sequence is 14 residues long. The CDR3 bases are TGTGCCAGCAGCCAGAACAGGGAGAACTATGGCTACACCTTC. Translation: CASSQNRENYGYTF.

The table lists this clonotype with many counts. The rearrangement links TRBV19 to TRBJ2-1; weak D call: TRBD2 (6 bases). Germline lookup yields CDR1 LNHDA and CDR2 SQIVND (reference sequence). The V end lost 3 bases, the J end lost 7 bases, and 22 bases lay between the germline ends. This CDR3 is 17 amino acids long. CDR3 loop: CASSISPGRLGGNEQFF. The CDR3 coding sequence is TGTGCCAGTAGTATTAGTCCCGGACGGCTCGGGGGAAATGAGCAGTTCTTC.

In this sample, this clonotype turned up many times. V usage is TRBV5-1 and J usage is TRBJ2-7; D perhaps matches TRBD1 (5 bases). V was trimmed by 4 bases and J by 7 bases, leaving 21 bases between them. Per germline, CDR1 SGHRS and CDR2 YFSETQ. This CDR3 is 15 amino acids long. The CDR3 DNA reads TGCGCCAGCAGCACCGACCCCGACAGACTGGGGGAGCAGTACTTC. Protein sequence: CASSTDPDRLGEQYF. Full variable domain (outside the CDR3, taken from reference TRBV5-1 and TRBJ2-7): KAGVTQTPRYLIKTRGQQVTLSCSPISGHRSVSWYQQTPGQGLQFLFEYFSETQRNKGNFPGRFSGRQFSNSRSEMNVSTLELGDSALYLCASSTDPDRLGEQYFGPGTRLTVT.

This clonotype appeared many times. As DNA, the CDR3 is TGTGCCAGCAGTCCGGGACAGGGGCTCTATGGCTACACCTTC. Translating gives CASSPGQGLYGYTF. The V call is TRBV27, the J call TRBJ1-2, with TRBD1 identical over 10 bases. The CDR3 runs 14 residues. J was trimmed by 4 bases and V by 5 bases; bases with no gene match: 4. The germline CDR1 and CDR2 sequences are MNHEY and SMNVEV (reference sequence).

The table lists this clonotype with many counts. This sequence joins TRBV9 and TRBJ1-5; possibly TRBD1 for D (6 bases). CDR3 length equals 14 residues. V shed 7 bases and J shed 4 bases, with 15 bases lying between them. Per the germline V gene, CDR1 is SGDLS and CDR2 is YYNGEE. CDR3: CASARGGINQPQHF. The CDR3 DNA reads as TGTGCCAGCGCTAGGGGGGGGATTAATCAGCCCCAGCATTTT.

On this clonotype itself: Because the CDR3's place on the DNA is in doubt, the DNA is left out and the CDR3 is given as listed by TCRdb. CDR3 loop: CASSRGGGRAPGSCFF. V is TRBV11-2 and J is TRBJ2-2; the table's D call, TRBD1, was not checked against the DNA. The CDR3 is 16 residues long, ends included. Looked up from germline, CDR1 is SGHAT and CDR2 is FQNNGV.

This clonotype was counted ten times or more. J is TRBJ1-2 and V is TRBV4-2; perhaps TRBD1 as D (5 bases). V shed 4 bases and J shed 8 bases, with 17 bases lying between them. The CDR3 covers 14 residues. Germline V lookup: CDR1 LGHNA, CDR2 YNFKEQ. DNA of the CDR3: TGTGCCAGCAGCCGGAATCAGGGCGTAGGGGGCTACACCTTC. It is translated as CASSRNQGVGGYTF.

The sample holds many counts of this clonotype. The chain has TRBV7-2 and TRBJ2-7; D uncertain. CDR3 size: 16 residues. Per the germline V gene, CDR1 is SGHTA and CDR2 is FQGNSA. The V end was cut by 1 base, the J end by 2 bases, with 15 bases between. This CDR3 is CASSLVIGKGAYEQYF. CDR3 DNA sequence: TGTGCCAGCAGCTTAGTGATAGGGAAAGGAGCCTACGAGCAGTACTTC.

At least ten counts were recorded for this clonotype. V usage is TRBV7-8 and J usage is TRBJ2-6; 8 bases are shared with TRBD1. The V segment lost 4 bases and the J segment 5 bases; nucleotides outside the gene matches: 4. From germline, CDR1 is SGHVS and CDR2 FQNEAQ. This CDR3 contains 15 residues. In DNA form, the CDR3 reads TGTGCCAGCAGCTCGGGACAGGTCTGGGCCAACGTCCTGACTTTC. Encoded protein: CASSSGQVWANVLTF.